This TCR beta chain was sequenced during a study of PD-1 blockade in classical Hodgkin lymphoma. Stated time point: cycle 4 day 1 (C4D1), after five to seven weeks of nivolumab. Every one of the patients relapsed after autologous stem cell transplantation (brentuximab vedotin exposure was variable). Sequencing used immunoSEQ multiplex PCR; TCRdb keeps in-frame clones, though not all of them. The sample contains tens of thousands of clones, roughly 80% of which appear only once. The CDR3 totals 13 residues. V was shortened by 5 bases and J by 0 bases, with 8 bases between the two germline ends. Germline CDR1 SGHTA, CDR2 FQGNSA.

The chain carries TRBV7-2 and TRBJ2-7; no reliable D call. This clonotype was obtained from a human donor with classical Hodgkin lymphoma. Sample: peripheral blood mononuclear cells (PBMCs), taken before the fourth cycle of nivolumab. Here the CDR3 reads CASSLQSSYEQYF. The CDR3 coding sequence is TGTGCCAGCAGCCTCCAGAGCTCCTACGAGCAGTACTTC.